The next 5 T cell receptor beta chains were all read from a single sample in a study of Tregs in tolerant kidney transplant recipients (dated by TCRdb to the late 2010s). Libraries came from the immunoSEQ multiplex PCR assay. The table comes from immuneACCESS by way of TCRdb, which keeps in-frame sequences with V and J called. Part of the clones is missing from these tables; in studies checked, under half for an unresolved V gene and the rest for unknown reasons. The sample contains about 20,000 clones, roughly 80% of them found a single time. The ten biggest clones cover less than 2.5% of the sample. Sequencing was performed on Tregs from blood. These receptors all come from a human donor in good health.

The rearrangement links TRBV30 to TRBJ2-2; D is undetermined. CDR3 length: 13 amino acids. The ends were cut back, 6 bases at V and 7 bases at J, with 15 bases in the middle. The germline gives CDR1 GTSNPN, CDR2 SVGIG (reference sequence). CDR3 nucleotides: TGTGCCTGCCAGCCTCGCTCGGTCGGGGAGCTGTTTTTT. This encodes CACQPRSVGELFF.

This clone has just a few counts. The J gene is TRBJ2-7, the V gene TRBV10-3; D is ambiguous. CDR3 length: 12 residues. Germline CDR1 is ENHRY and CDR2 is SYGVKD. Between the trimmed V and J ends, which lost 0 bases and 3 bases, there was a span of 3 bases. The CDR3 DNA reads TGTGCCATCAGTGAGTCGAACTACGAGCAGTACTTC. It is translated as CAISESNYEQYF.

This rearrangement joins TRBV7-2 to TRBJ1-6, with D unresolved. The CDR3 totals 14 residues. V was clipped by 7 bases and J by 5 bases, with 12 bases between them. The germline CDR1 and CDR2 sequences are SGHTA and FQGNSA. The CDR3 region has the DNA TGTGCCAGCATTCCGGGTGGGGATAATTCACCCCTCCACTTT. It specifies CASIPGGDNSPLHF.

This sequence joins TRBV7-2 and TRBJ1-1; perhaps TRBD1 as D (5 bases). The CDR3 covers 14 residues. Trimming cost V 3 bases and J 0 bases, with 8 bases left between them. The germline gives CDR1 SGHTA, CDR2 FQGNSA. The CDR3 protein is CASSFSRVNTEAFF. DNA of the CDR3: TGTGCCAGCAGCTTTAGCAGGGTGAACACTGAAGCTTTCTTT.

The V and J genes are TRBV14 and TRBJ2-1; 7 bases are a match to TRBD2. Losses at the gene ends were 1 base for V and 2 bases for J; bases not matched to a gene: 2. Germline V gene lookup returns CDR1 SGHDN and CDR2 FVKESK. This CDR3 has 15 residues. Written as DNA, the CDR3 is TGTGCCAGCAGCCAAGGGGGGACTACCTACAATGAGCAGTTCTTC. Protein sequence: CASSQGGTTYNEQFF.